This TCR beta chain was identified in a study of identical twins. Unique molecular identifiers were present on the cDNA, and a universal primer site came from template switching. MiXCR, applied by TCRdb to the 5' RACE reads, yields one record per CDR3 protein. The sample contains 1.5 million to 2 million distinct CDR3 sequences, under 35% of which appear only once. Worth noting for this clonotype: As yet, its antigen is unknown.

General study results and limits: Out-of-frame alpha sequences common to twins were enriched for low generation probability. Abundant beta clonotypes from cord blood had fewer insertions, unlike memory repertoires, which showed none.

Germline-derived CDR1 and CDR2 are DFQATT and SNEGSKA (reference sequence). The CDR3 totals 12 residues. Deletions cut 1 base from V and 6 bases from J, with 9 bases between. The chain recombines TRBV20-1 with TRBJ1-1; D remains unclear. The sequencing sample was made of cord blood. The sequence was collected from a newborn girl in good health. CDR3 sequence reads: CSARVGLPEAFF. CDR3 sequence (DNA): TGCAGTGCTAGAGTAGGGCTCCCTGAAGCTTTCTTT.